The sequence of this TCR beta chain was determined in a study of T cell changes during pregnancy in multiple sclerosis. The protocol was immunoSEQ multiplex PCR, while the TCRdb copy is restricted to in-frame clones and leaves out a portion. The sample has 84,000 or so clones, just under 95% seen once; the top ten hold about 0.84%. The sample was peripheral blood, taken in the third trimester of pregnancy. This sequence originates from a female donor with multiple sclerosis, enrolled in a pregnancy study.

The CDR3 sequence is CASSERRGGLNTEAFF. CDR3 DNA sequence: TGTGCCAGCAGTGAACGAAGGGGAGGACTGAACACTGAAGCTTTCTTT. This sequence joins TRBV6-1 and TRBJ1-1; possibly TRBD1 for D (5 bases). This CDR3 has 16 residues. CDR1 MNHNS and CDR2 SASEGT come from the germline V gene. V was shortened by 2 bases and J by 0 bases, with 13 bases between the two germline ends.